Described below is a single TCR beta chain sequence and its context. This sample was taken from a study of a mutant IDH1 vaccine in newly diagnosed glioma. Time point here: baseline, week 1 (first vaccination visit). Regarding treatment: pre-vaccination baseline after standard-of-care therapy. Between the trimmed V and J ends, which lost 5 bases and 1 base, there was a span of 14 bases. This CDR3 region has 15 residues. In germline, CDR1 is MNHEY, CDR2 SVGAGI. Generated by immunoSEQ multiplex PCR, the TCRdb table keeps only in-frame clones and is missing some. The top ten hold approximately 4.2% of the sample, which has tens of thousands of clones, around 83% seen once.

The source material was peripheral blood mononuclear cells (PBMCs), sampled from a glioma patient treated with radiotherapy, temozolomide or both. The chain has TRBV6-5 and TRBJ1-1; D not resolved. The receptor comes from a woman aged 18-35 years with glioma. Some clones in this sample may be carry-over from other donors' samples. CDR3 protein: CASSPVGPRNTEAFF. The CDR3 nucleotides are TGTGCCAGCAGTCCTGTCGGCCCTAGGAACACTGAAGCTTTCTTT.